The sequence of this T cell receptor beta chain was determined in a study of T cells after yellow fever vaccination. Study overall: Low-cell-number fractions were prepared with SMART-Seq v4 Ultra Low Input.

Each CDR3 protein gets one entry after TCRdb re-called the 5' RACE reads with MiXCR. The repertoire consists of 200,000 to 300,000 distinct CDR3 sequences, with approximately 6.8% occurring once and the leading ten covering 1.1%. This clonotype was found many times. Trimming cost V 0 bases and J 3 bases; bases outside gene matches: 4. CDR1 and CDR2 from the germline V gene are MNHEY and SVGEGT. This CDR3 has 16 amino acids. The V gene is TRBV6-2 or TRBV6-3, the J gene TRBJ2-3; 9 positions match TRBD2. This TCR derives from a man aged 25 to 40 who received the YFV17D yellow fever vaccine. This specimen was CD4+ T cells sorted from PBMCs, taken on the day of the yellow fever booster vaccination. The CDR3 reads CASSYSATSGTDTQYF. As DNA, the CDR3 is TGTGCCAGCAGTTACTCGGCGACTAGCGGAACAGATACGCAGTATTTT.